One sample yielded the 26 T cell receptor beta chains listed below, sequenced in a study of blood T cells in healthy people across ages. PCR was performed a second time for roughly 7 to 12 cycles using a sample-barcoded 5' primer and a J-beta primer mix. TCRdb recomputed calls from the 5' RACE reads with MiXCR, one row per CDR3 protein. The sample has 540,000 or so distinct CDR3 sequences, about 25% seen once. Sequencing used blood. The receptor set was obtained from a woman in her 70s in good health.

The rearrangement links TRBV12-3 or TRBV12-4 to TRBJ2-7; TRBD1 matches at 8 bases. The CDR3 has 15 amino acids. J was trimmed by 4 bases and V by 4 bases; bases with no gene match: 9. CDR3 sequence (DNA): TGTGCCAGCAGTTCCCAGGGGCAGGGGGCTTACGAGCAGTACTTC. This encodes CASSSQGQGAYEQYF.

This clonotype was seen a handful of times. The chain joins TRBV5-4 to TRBJ1-4; D unresolved. Germline assignment: CDR1 SGHNT and CDR2 YYREEE (reference sequence). The CDR3 spans 15 residues. With 2 bases removed from V and 4 bases from J, the gap between germline ends came to 12 bases. The CDR3 nucleotides are TGTGCCAGCAGCTTAGGCTCGGAACATAATGAAAAACTGTTTTTT. Translation gives CASSLGSEHNEKLFF.

The V gene is TRBV3-1, the J gene TRBJ1-5; D uncertain. Germline lookup yields CDR1 LGHDT and CDR2 YNNKEL (reference sequence). CDR3 length: 15 amino acids. Trimming cost V 3 bases and J 3 bases, with 12 bases left between them. Written as DNA, the CDR3 is TGTGCCAGCAGCCAGGGGAGGGCCCTCAATCAGCCCCAGCATTTT. Residues: CASSQGRALNQPQHF.

This chain links TRBV7-9 with TRBJ2-4, with 7 bases identical to TRBD1. This CDR3 has 15 amino acids. Germline V gene lookup returns CDR1 SEHNR and CDR2 FQNEAQ (reference sequence). The trim removed 5 bases at V and 7 bases at J, leaving 11 bases unmatched. The CDR3 spells CASSRRDSDVNIQYF. CDR3 nucleotides: TGTGCCAGCAGCCGTAGGGACAGCGACGTTAACATTCAGTACTTC.

The rearrangement joins TRBV7-9 to TRBJ2-5; D may be TRBD2 (5 bases). The J call is doubtful: the DNA matches TRBJ2-7 better. CDR1 is SEHNR and CDR2 is FQNEAQ in the germline V gene (reference sequence). This CDR3 contains 13 residues. The CDR3 reads CASSLRENYEQYF. The CDR3 nucleotides are TGTGCCAGCAGCTTGAGGGAAAACTACGAGCAGTACTTC.

This chain connects TRBV7-6 to TRBJ1-1, with a tentative D call TRBD1 (6 bases). V lost 7 bases to trimming and J lost 1 base, with 10 bases between them. Germline lookup yields CDR1 SGHVS and CDR2 FNYEAQ. The CDR3 has 13 amino acids. In DNA form, the CDR3 reads TGTGCCAGCATTACCAGGGGGAACACTGAAGCTTTCTTT. This codes for CASITRGNTEAFF. Using reference TRBV7-6 and TRBJ1-1 for the parts outside the CDR3, the full variable domain is GAGVSQSPRYKVTKRGQDVALRCDPISGHVSLYWYRQALGQGPEFLTYFNYEAQQDKSGLPNDRFSAERPEGSISTLTIQRTEQRDSAMYRCASITRGNTEAFFGQGTRLTVV.

The count of this clonotype is one. The V gene is TRBV3-1, the J gene TRBJ2-3; D gene unclear. CDR1 and CDR2 from the germline V gene are LGHDT and YNNKEL (reference sequence). Deletions cut 1 base from V and 2 bases from J, with 10 bases between. The CDR3 totals 15 residues. The CDR3 loop reads CASSQVVGVTDTQYF. The CDR3 DNA is TGTGCCAGCAGCCAAGTAGTAGGAGTCACAGATACGCAGTATTTT.

The rearrangement links TRBV6-5 to TRBJ2-5; D might be TRBD1 (5 bases). V lost 2 bases and J lost 2, with 12 bases in between. The CDR3 has 15 amino acids. Looked up from germline, CDR1 is MNHEY and CDR2 is SVGAGI. The CDR3 DNA reads TGTGCCAGCAGTTACGGGGCCTTTCAACAAGAGACCCAGTACTTC. Amino acid sequence: CASSYGAFQQETQYF.

J is TRBJ2-1 and V is TRBV18; D uncertain. Germline CDR1 is KGHSH and CDR2 is LQKENI. The CDR3 is 15 amino acids. The germline V and J ends were trimmed by 3 bases and 3 bases, with 12 bases remaining between them. The CDR3 is CASSPENPNYNEQFF. Here the CDR3 DNA reads TGTGCCAGCTCACCCGAGAACCCGAACTACAATGAGCAGTTCTTC.

This clonotype was found a few times. The V gene is TRBV7-2, the J gene TRBJ1-1, with 9 bases lining up with TRBD1. The germline CDR1 and CDR2 sequences are SGHTA and FQGNSA. This CDR3 contains 14 residues. Trimming took 7 bases from V and 0 from J; bases not matched to a gene: 3. CDR3: CASKRDRVNTEAFF. The CDR3 region has the DNA TGTGCCAGCAAGAGGGACAGGGTGAACACTGAAGCTTTCTTT.

V is TRBV20-1 and J is TRBJ1-2; 7 bases fit TRBD1. Germline V gives CDR1 DFQATT, CDR2 SNEGSKA (reference sequence). The CDR3 runs 14 residues. V shed 4 bases and J 3 bases; nucleotides not matched to a gene: 8. The DNA for the CDR3 is TGCAGTGCTAAAAGAGACAGGGAGCACTATGGCTACACCTTC. Translation gives CSAKRDREHYGYTF.

The chain carries TRBV20-1 and TRBJ1-2; a weak D match, TRBD1 (5 bases). Germline CDR1 and CDR2: DFQATT and SNEGSKA (reference sequence). The length of the CDR3 is 14 residues. V was shortened by 1 base and J by 8 bases, with 17 bases between the two germline ends. CDR3 nucleotides: TGCAGTGCTAGAGTCTTCGGGGCGGAGTGGGGCTACACCTTC. Translation gives CSARVFGAEWGYTF.

This chain links TRBV6-6 with TRBJ2-2; D is ambiguous. The germline V gene encodes CDR1 MNHNY and CDR2 SVGAGI (reference sequence). This CDR3 comprises 14 residues. Between the trimmed V and J ends, which lost 7 bases and 6 bases, there was a span of 15 bases. The chain's CDR3 is CASTRQESAGELFF. The CDR3, as DNA: TGTGCCAGCACCCGGCAGGAGTCGGCCGGGGAGCTGTTTTTT.

The chain couples TRBV7-9 to TRBJ1-2; tentatively, D is TRBD1 (6 bases). Trimming stripped 4 bases from V and 0 bases from J, with 15 bases between. The CDR3 is 16 residues long. The germline V gene encodes CDR1 SEHNR and CDR2 FQNEAQ (reference sequence). The CDR3: CASSSAGQTTNYGYTF. In DNA, the CDR3 is TGTGCCAGCAGCTCAGCTGGACAGACAACTAACTATGGCTACACCTTC.

This chain uses TRBV2 with TRBJ1-4, with D possibly matching TRBD1 (5 bases). The V end was cut by 6 bases, the J end by 7 bases, with 15 bases between. Germline values: CDR1 SNHLY, CDR2 FYNNEI. CDR3 length equals 14 residues. The CDR3 DNA follows: TGTGCCAGCAGGTCCCAGGGAGCCGCTGAAAAACTGTTTTTT. Its translation is CASRSQGAAEKLFF.

This clonotype has at least ten counts. The chain is built from TRBV7-9 and TRBJ2-3; D unclear. Germline V gene sequence: CDR1 SEHNR, CDR2 FQNEAQ (reference sequence). Trimming left V 5 bases short and J 4 bases short, with 10 bases between. CDR3 length: 13 amino acids. The CDR3 region is CASSLNTPDTQYF. For the CDR3, the DNA is TGTGCCAGCAGCCTAAACACCCCAGATACGCAGTATTTT.

This clonotype came up a few times. The V gene is TRBV7-2, the J gene TRBJ2-1, with TRBD2 matching 7 bases. Germline CDR1 reads SGHTA; CDR2 reads FQGNSA. J gave up 0 bases and V 3 bases, and 5 bases lay outside the gene matches. The CDR3 covers 16 residues. The CDR3 spells CASSFRRGSSYNEQFF. CDR3 in DNA: TGTGCCAGCAGCTTTCGGCGGGGGAGCTCCTACAATGAGCAGTTCTTC.

The V and J genes are TRBV20-1 and TRBJ1-5; 11 bases are a match to TRBD1. The CDR3 has 15 residues. Germline V gene lookup returns CDR1 DFQATT and CDR2 SNEGSKA (reference sequence). The junction had 4 bases not matched to a gene; V was cut back by 1 base and J by 5 bases. DNA for the CDR3: TGCAGTGCTAGAGTCCCGGGACAGGGGGATCAGCCCCAGCATTTT. It specifies CSARVPGQGDQPQHF.

This clonotype has just a few counts. The chain couples TRBV6-2 or TRBV6-3 to TRBJ2-5; 7 nucleotides agree with TRBD1. There are 15 residues in the CDR3. CDR1 and CDR2 (germline): MNHEY, SVGEGT. V shed 1 base, J shed 4 bases, and the junction held 6 bases outside the gene matches. Written as DNA, the CDR3 is TGTGCCAGCAGTTACTTTCCACAGGGGAGAGAGACCCAGTACTTC. Translation gives CASSYFPQGRETQYF.

This clonotype was seen a few times. The chain links TRBV7-9 to TRBJ2-1; possibly TRBD2 for D (5 bases). Germline CDR1 SEHNR, CDR2 FQNEAQ (reference sequence). The CDR3 consists of 13 residues. The V end lost 5 bases, the J end lost 9 bases, and 14 bases lay between the germline ends. The CDR3 region is CASSPPGNGEQFF. DNA of the CDR3: TGTGCCAGCAGCCCTCCGGGAAACGGTGAGCAGTTCTTC.

This clonotype was observed a few times. The rearrangement joins TRBV6-2 or TRBV6-3 to TRBJ2-5, with D perhaps matching TRBD2 (6 bases). The CDR3 is made up of 16 amino acids. Germline CDR1 reads MNHEY; CDR2 reads SVGEGT. Between the trimmed V and J ends, which lost 8 bases and 0 bases, there was a span of 19 bases. Written as DNA, the CDR3 is TGTGCCAGCTCTGGCGGGGCGTTCCCCTACCAAGAGACCCAGTACTTC. Translated: CASSGGAFPYQETQYF.

This clonotype was seen a handful of times. This chain joins TRBV5-6 and TRBJ2-1; no clear D. V shed 2 bases and J shed 9 bases, with 9 bases lying between them. Germline-derived CDR1 and CDR2 are SGHDT and YYEEEE. The CDR3 extends over 12 amino acids. CDR3 nucleotide sequence: TGTGCCAGCAGCTTATCAGTGTTTGAGCAGTTCTTC. As protein: CASSLSVFEQFF.

The sample holds a few counts of this clonotype. The J gene is TRBJ2-6, the V gene TRBV18, with D unresolved. V was trimmed by 2 bases and J by 2 bases, leaving 7 bases between them. CDR1 is KGHSH and CDR2 is LQKENI in the germline V gene. The CDR3 totals 15 residues. CDR3 in DNA: TGTGCCAGCTCACCAGGTTTACCTGGGGCCAACGTCCTGACTTTC. Its protein product is CASSPGLPGANVLTF.

This sequence joins TRBV7-9 and TRBJ2-2, with D uncertain. The CDR3 sequence is 11 residues long. V was clipped by 4 bases and J by 7 bases, with 4 bases between them. The germline V gene has CDR1 SEHNR and CDR2 FQNEAQ (reference sequence). Here the CDR3 DNA reads TGTGCCAGCAGCTCCTACGGGGAGCTGTTTTTT. It is translated as CASSSYGELFF.

J is TRBJ1-4 and V is TRBV4-2; tentative D call: TRBD1 (6 bases). Germline V gene data show CDR1 as LGHNA and CDR2 as YNFKEQ. The length of the CDR3 is 17 residues. V was clipped by 3 bases and J by 0 bases, with 14 bases between them. CDR3 loop: CASSHHSGAATNEKLFF. The CDR3, as DNA: TGTGCCAGCAGCCATCACTCAGGGGCTGCAACTAATGAAAAACTGTTTTTT.

This clonotype has only a few counts. This sequence joins TRBV25-1 and TRBJ2-3; maybe TRBD2 (5 bases). The germline CDR1 and CDR2 sequences are MGHDK and SYGVNS. V was shortened by 3 bases and J by 3 bases, with 13 bases between the two germline ends. The CDR3 has 15 residues. The CDR3 is CASSDFREGTDTQYF. In nucleotides, the CDR3 is TGTGCCAGCAGTGATTTTAGAGAGGGTACAGATACGCAGTATTTT.